This T cell receptor (beta chain) is from a study of shared clonotypes between healthy human individuals. Comments on this clone: Its antigen is undetermined.

Germline loops: CDR1 SSHAT, CDR2 FNYEAQ (reference sequence). V gave up 1 base and J gave up 2 bases, with 11 bases separating them. The CDR3 covers 15 residues. Donors were Caucasian adults residing in Nashville, Tennessee, USA. Study findings and constraints: Naive subsets tended to show greater estimated richness than memory subsets. Non-shared clonotypes were found to have lower generation probabilities than the clonotypes that were shared by all four of the sorted-subset donors.

TCRdb's copy holds only in-frame clones and misses some; the assay was immunoSEQ multiplex PCR. This table holds about 990,000 clones, around 78% found once. The chain couples TRBV7-7 to TRBJ2-5; no reliable D call. This receptor was taken from a young man in good health. Some clones in this sample may be carry-over from other donors' samples. The sequenced sample was memory CD4+ T cells from PBMCs. Stated subset: CD45RA-negative fraction. CDR3 DNA sequence: TGTGCCAGCAGCTTAGGTACCGGACGGCAAGAGACCCAGTACTTC. Amino acids: CASSLGTGRQETQYF. Full variable domain (rest looked up from reference TRBV7-7 and TRBJ2-5): GAGVSQSPRYKVTKRGQDVTLRCDPISSHATLYWYQQALGQGPEFLTYFNYEAQPDKSGLPSDRFSAERPEGSISTLTIQRTEQRDSAMYRCASSLGTGRQETQYFGPGTRLLVL.